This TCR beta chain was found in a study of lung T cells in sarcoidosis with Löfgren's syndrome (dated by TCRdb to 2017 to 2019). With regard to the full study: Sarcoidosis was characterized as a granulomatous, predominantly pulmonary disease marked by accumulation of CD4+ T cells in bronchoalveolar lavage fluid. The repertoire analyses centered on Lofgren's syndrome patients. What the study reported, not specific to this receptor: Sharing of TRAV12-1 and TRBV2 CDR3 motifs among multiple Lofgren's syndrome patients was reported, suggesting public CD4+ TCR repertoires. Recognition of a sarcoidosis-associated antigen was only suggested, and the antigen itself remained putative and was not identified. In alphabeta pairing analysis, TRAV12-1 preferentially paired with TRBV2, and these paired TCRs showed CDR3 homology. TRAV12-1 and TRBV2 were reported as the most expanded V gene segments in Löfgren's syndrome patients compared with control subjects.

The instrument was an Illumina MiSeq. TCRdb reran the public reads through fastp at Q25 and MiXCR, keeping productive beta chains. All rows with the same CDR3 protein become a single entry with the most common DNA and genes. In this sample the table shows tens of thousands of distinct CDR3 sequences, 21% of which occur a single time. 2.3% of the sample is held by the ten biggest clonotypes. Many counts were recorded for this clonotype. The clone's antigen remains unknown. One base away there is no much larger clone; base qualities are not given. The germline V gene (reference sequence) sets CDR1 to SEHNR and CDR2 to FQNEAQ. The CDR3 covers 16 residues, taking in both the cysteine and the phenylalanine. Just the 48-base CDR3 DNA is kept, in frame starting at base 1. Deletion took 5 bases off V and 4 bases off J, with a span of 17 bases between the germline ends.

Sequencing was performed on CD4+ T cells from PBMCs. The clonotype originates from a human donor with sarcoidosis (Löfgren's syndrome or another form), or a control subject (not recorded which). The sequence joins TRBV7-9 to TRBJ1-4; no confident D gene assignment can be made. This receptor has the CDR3 CASSPPPGLGNEKLFF. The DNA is TGTGCCAGCAGCCCCCCCCCCGGGCTCGGTAATGAAAAACTGTTTTTT. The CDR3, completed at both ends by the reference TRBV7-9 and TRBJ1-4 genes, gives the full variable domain DTGVSQNPRHKITKRGQNVTFRCDPISEHNRLYWYRQTLGQGPEFLTYFQNEAQLEKSRLLSDRFSAERPKGSFSTLEIQRTEQGDSAMYLCASSPPPGLGNEKLFFGSGTQLSVL.